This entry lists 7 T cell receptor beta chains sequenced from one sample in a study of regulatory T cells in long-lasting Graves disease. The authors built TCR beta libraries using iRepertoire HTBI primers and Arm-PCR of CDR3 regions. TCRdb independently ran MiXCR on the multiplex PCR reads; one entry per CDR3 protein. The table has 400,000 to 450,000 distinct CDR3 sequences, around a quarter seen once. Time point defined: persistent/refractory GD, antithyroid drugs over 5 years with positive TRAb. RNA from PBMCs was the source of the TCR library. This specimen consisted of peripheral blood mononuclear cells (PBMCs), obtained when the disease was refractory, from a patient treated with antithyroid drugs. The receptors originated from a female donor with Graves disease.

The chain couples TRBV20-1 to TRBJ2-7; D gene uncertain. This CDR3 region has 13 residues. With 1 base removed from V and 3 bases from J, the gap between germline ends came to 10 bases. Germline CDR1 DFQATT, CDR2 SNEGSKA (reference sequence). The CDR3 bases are TGCAGTGCTAGAGGCCCCATTGACTACGAGCAGTACTTC. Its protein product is CSARGPIDYEQYF.

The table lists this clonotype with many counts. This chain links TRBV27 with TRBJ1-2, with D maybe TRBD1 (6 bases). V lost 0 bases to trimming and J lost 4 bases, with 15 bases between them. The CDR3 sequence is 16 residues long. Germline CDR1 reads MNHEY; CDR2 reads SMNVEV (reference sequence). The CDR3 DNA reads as TGTGCCAGCAGTTTATCTTGGGGGGCTTCTGGCTATGGCTACACCTTC. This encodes CASSLSWGASGYGYTF.

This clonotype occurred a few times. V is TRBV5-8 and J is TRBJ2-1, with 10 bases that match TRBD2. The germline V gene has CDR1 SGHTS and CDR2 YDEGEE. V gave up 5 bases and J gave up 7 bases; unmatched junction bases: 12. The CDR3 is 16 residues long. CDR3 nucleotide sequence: TGTGCCAGCAGTCATAAGAGCGGGAGGGCTGTTAATGAGCAGTTCTTC. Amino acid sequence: CASSHKSGRAVNEQFF.

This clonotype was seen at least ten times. CDR3 loop: CASRIAGGTEAFF. The CDR3 coding sequence is TGTGCCAGCAGAATCGCAGGGGGCACTGAAGCTTTCTTT. This chain links TRBV3-1 with TRBJ1-1; TRBD1 agrees at 7 bases. V lost 6 bases and J lost 4; bases outside the gene matches: 5. The CDR3 extends over 13 amino acids. The germline V gene has CDR1 LGHDT and CDR2 YNNKEL (reference sequence). Full variable domain (outside the CDR3, taken from reference TRBV3-1 and TRBJ1-1): DTAVSQTPKYLVTQMGNDKSIKCEQNLGHDTMYWYKQDSKKFLKIMFSYNNKELIINETVPNRFSPKSPDKAHLNLHINSLELGDSAVYFCASRIAGGTEAFFGQGTRLTVV.

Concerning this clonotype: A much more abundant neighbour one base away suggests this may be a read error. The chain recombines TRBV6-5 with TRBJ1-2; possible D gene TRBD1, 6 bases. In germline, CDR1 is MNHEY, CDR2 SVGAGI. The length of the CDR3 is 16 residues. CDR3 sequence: CTSSYEQGSANYGYTF. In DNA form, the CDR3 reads TGTACCAGCAGTTACGAACAGGGCTCGGCTAACTATGGCTACACCTTC.

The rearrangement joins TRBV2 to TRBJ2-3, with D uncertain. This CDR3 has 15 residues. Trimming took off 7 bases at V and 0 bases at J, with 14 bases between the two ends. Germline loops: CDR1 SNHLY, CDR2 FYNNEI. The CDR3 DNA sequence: TGTGCCAGCATTGTCGGCAGGTCGAGCACAGATACGCAGTATTTT. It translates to CASIVGRSSTDTQYF. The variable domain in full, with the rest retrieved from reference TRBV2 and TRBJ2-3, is EPEVTQTPSHQVTQMGQEVILRCVPISNHLYFYWYRQILGQKVEFLVSFYNNEISEKSEIFDDQFSVERPDGSNFTLKIRSTKLEDSAMYFCASIVGRSSTDTQYFGPGTRLTVL.

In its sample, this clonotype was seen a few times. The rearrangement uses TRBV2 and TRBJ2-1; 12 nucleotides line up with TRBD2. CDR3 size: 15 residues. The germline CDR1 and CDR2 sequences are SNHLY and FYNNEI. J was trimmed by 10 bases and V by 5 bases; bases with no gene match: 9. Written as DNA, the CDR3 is TGTGCCAGCAGTAAGACTAGCGGGAGTTTAAGGGAGCAGTTCTTC. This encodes CASSKTSGSLREQFF.